This section outlines one T cell receptor (beta chain) sequence together with its context. Its antigen is undetermined. Germline assignment: CDR1 MDHEN and CDR2 SYDVKM. Trimming removed 5 bases at V and 10 bases at J, with 15 bases between. CDR3 length equals 13 residues. TCRdb re-called the RT-PCR reads with MiXCR, one entry per CDR3 protein. Of some 23,000 distinct CDR3 sequences listed, over 75% were seen once; the top ten hold about 4.8%. The data were obtained in a study of yellow fever vaccine responses in identical twins. Study-wide findings and caveats: Twins showed a vaccine T cell response that reportedly seemed partly convergent, partly personalized.

The sequence derives from a woman between 18 and 29 years old who received the yellow fever vaccine. The rearrangement links TRBV28 to TRBJ2-1, with D perhaps matching TRBD1 (5 bases). Sample: T cells from blood (PBMCs), unsorted or a sorted subset (not recorded which), taken before or after yellow fever vaccination (not recorded which). CDR3 DNA: TGTGCCAGCAGTCTTGGCCCGAACAGGGAGCAGTTCTTC. Its translation: CASSLGPNREQFF.